A single sample is the source of the 24 T cell receptor beta chains below, sequenced in a study of cytomegalovirus exposure and HLA in healthy donors (dated by TCRdb to 2016 to 2017). Library preparation employed the immunoSEQ multiplex PCR assay. The multiplex PCR relied on a mix of 60 forward primers for TCR Vbeta segments and 13 reverse primers for TCR Jbeta segments. In TCRdb, the immuneACCESS table is reduced to in-frame sequences with V and J assigned. These tables do not hold every clone; where another copy was compared, an unresolved V gene accounts for under half, and the others remain unexplained. This sample holds around 180,000 clones; just over 75% were observed only once. The ten largest clonotypes hold about 1.4% of the sample. The sample comprised PBMCs. The receptors here all came from a woman in her 30s in good health and CMV-seropositive.

This sequence joins TRBV27 and TRBJ1-1; D is possibly TRBD1 (6 bases). CDR1 MNHEY and CDR2 SMNVEV come from the germline V gene (reference sequence). The CDR3 is 13 residues long. The V and J ends lost 8 bases and 3 bases respectively, with 13 bases between them. This CDR3 reads CASRPNRDTEAFF. CDR3 nucleotides: TGTGCCAGCCGCCCAAACAGGGACACTGAAGCTTTCTTT.

The chain carries TRBV6-4 and TRBJ2-3; D perhaps matches TRBD2 (6 bases). V lost 2 bases and J lost 1, with 7 bases in between. Germline loops: CDR1 MRHNA, CDR2 SNTAGT. This CDR3 is 14 amino acids long. CDR3 nucleotides: TGTGCCAGCAGTGACCGCGGGGGCACAGATACGCAGTATTTT. This translates into CASSDRGGTDTQYF.

V gene TRBV6-1 combines with J gene TRBJ2-7; D unresolved. The CDR3 length is 13 residues. Trimming shortened V by 3 bases and J by 3 bases, and 9 bases separated the two germline ends. Germline V gene data show CDR1 as MNHNS and CDR2 as SASEGT. Written as DNA, the CDR3 is TGTGCCAGCAGTGATGGCGGCGGCTACGAGCAGTACTTC. This translates into CASSDGGGYEQYF.

This chain connects TRBV6-1 to TRBJ2-3; tentative D call: TRBD1 (6 bases). CDR3 size: 14 residues. Germline V gene data show CDR1 as MNHNS and CDR2 as SASEGT. The germline V and J ends were trimmed by 4 bases and 8 bases, with 16 bases remaining between them. CDR3 residues: CASSGGLTGGTQYF. The DNA of the CDR3 is TGTGCCAGCAGTGGGGGGCTTACAGGAGGTACGCAGTATTTT.

The chain couples TRBV11-2 to TRBJ2-1, with 12 bases lining up with TRBD2. Germline V gives CDR1 SGHAT, CDR2 FQNNGV. The CDR3 is 15 amino acids. Trimming cost V 6 bases and J 6 bases; bases outside gene matches: 6. The CDR3 sequence is CASSPSGGGLNEQFF. The CDR3, as DNA: TGTGCCAGCAGTCCTAGCGGGGGGGGCCTCAATGAGCAGTTCTTC.

V and J are TRBV11-1 and TRBJ1-1, with D perhaps TRBD1 (5 bases). The CDR3 consists of 14 residues. V shed 1 base and J shed 1 base, with 7 bases lying between them. CDR1 and CDR2 from the germline V gene are SGHAT and FQDESV (reference sequence). For the CDR3, the DNA is TGTGCCAGCAGCTTAGAGACAGAGAACACTGAAGCTTTCTTT. Translation: CASSLETENTEAFF.

This chain uses TRBV27 with TRBJ2-7, with 8 bases that match TRBD1. V was clipped by 2 bases and J by 4 bases; unmatched bases: 4. Germline CDR1 MNHEY, CDR2 SMNVEV (reference sequence). This CDR3 has 14 amino acids. DNA for the CDR3: TGTGCCAGCAGTTTAATCGACAGGGGATACGAGCAGTACTTC. This codes for CASSLIDRGYEQYF.

This chain connects TRBV7-9 to TRBJ1-1; 10 bases line up with TRBD1. CDR1 and CDR2 from the germline V gene are SEHNR and FQNEAQ (reference sequence). The CDR3 totals 17 residues. V lost 6 bases, J lost 0 bases, and 10 bases stayed unmatched. Here the CDR3 DNA reads TGTGCCAGCAGTCCGACGGGACAGGGGACCATGAACACTGAAGCTTTCTTT. Amino acids: CASSPTGQGTMNTEAFF.

CDR3 nucleotide sequence: TGTGCCAGTAGATGGGACAGAAGCTCCTACAATGAGCAGTTCTTC. Protein: CASRWDRSSYNEQFF. The chain joins TRBV19 to TRBJ2-1; 7 positions agree with TRBD1. Looked up from germline, CDR1 is LNHDA and CDR2 is SQIVND (reference sequence). The CDR3 has 15 residues. The trim removed 6 bases at V and 0 bases at J, leaving 5 bases unmatched.

The chain couples TRBV11-3 to TRBJ2-3; D may be TRBD2 (5 bases). The germline V gene encodes CDR1 SGHNT and CDR2 YENEEA. This CDR3 region has 15 residues. V was trimmed by 1 base and J by 5 bases, leaving 13 bases between them. The CDR3 is CASSLATRTLDTQYF. The CDR3 DNA follows: TGTGCCAGCAGCTTAGCGACCCGGACTTTAGATACGCAGTATTTT.

The chain combines TRBV5-3 with TRBJ1-3; 9 bases match TRBD1. Being an ORF, TRBV5-3 has a function that is uncertain. V shed 4 bases, J shed 2 bases, and the junction held 1 base outside the gene matches. This CDR3 has 14 residues. The CDR3 reads CARSRDRAGNTIYF. CDR3 sequence (DNA): TGTGCCAGAAGCCGGGACAGGGCTGGAAACACCATATATTTT.

This clone was seen more than once but under ten times. The chain is built from TRBV30 and TRBJ2-7, with a weak D call TRBD2 (5 bases). CDR3 size: 11 residues. From germline, CDR1 is GTSNPN and CDR2 SVGIG (reference sequence). V dropped 5 bases and J dropped 3 bases, with 8 bases sitting between them. The CDR3 is CAWGRDYEQYF. The CDR3 nucleotides read TGTGCCTGGGGCCGGGACTACGAGCAGTACTTC.

The rearrangement uses TRBV19 and TRBJ1-5; D gene unclear. Germline-derived CDR1 and CDR2 are LNHDA and SQIVND (reference sequence). V dropped 4 bases and J dropped 0 bases, with 10 bases sitting between them. The length of the CDR3 is 15 residues. CDR3 coding DNA: TGTGCCAGTAGTACTTTAGATTATAGCAATCAGCCCCAGCATTTT. Its translation is CASSTLDYSNQPQHF.

This clone is a singleton in its sample. The rearrangement links TRBV29-1 to TRBJ2-5, with D uncertain. V lost 4 bases and J lost 5, with 8 bases in between. In germline, CDR1 is SQVTM, CDR2 ANQGSEA. The CDR3 length is 11 residues. CDR3 bases: TGCAGCGTTGCCCTTAGTGAGACCCAGTACTTC. Translating it yields CSVALSETQYF.

The rearrangement links TRBV29-1 to TRBJ2-3, with TRBD2 as a possible D gene (5 bases). This CDR3 is built from 14 residues. V was pared by 6 bases and J by 2 bases, with 15 bases between. Germline values: CDR1 SQVTM, CDR2 ANQGSEA. CDR3 protein: CSVISVSNTDTQYF. In nucleotides, the CDR3 is TGCAGCGTGATTAGCGTTTCTAACACAGATACGCAGTATTTT.

This clone was found many times. This rearrangement joins TRBV6-6 to TRBJ1-2; D unresolved. The CDR3 is 15 amino acids. The germline gives CDR1 MNHNY, CDR2 SVGAGI (reference sequence). Trimming cost V 0 bases and J 2 bases, with 10 bases left between them. The CDR3 bases are TGTGCCAGCAGTTACTCGGGAGACCCCAACTATGGCTACACCTTC. It is translated as CASSYSGDPNYGYTF.

This clone was seen once. The rearrangement links TRBV5-1 to TRBJ2-5; 7 bases are shared with TRBD2. CDR1 is SGHRS, CDR2 YFSETQ, per germline. The junction had 2 bases not matched to a gene; V was cut back by 7 bases and J by 5 bases. The CDR3 consists of 11 residues. The CDR3 region is CASGGVETQYF. The CDR3 DNA reads TGCGCCAGCGGGGGGGTTGAGACCCAGTACTTC.

The chain combines TRBV30 with TRBJ1-1, with unresolved D. V was trimmed by 2 bases and J by 2 bases, leaving 9 bases between them. The CDR3 loop spans 13 amino acids. Germline assignment: CDR1 GTSNPN and CDR2 SVGIG (reference sequence). CDR3 loop: CAWSIGVNTEAFF. In nucleotides, the CDR3 is TGTGCCTGGAGTATCGGGGTTAACACTGAAGCTTTCTTT.

This chain connects TRBV5-1 to TRBJ2-1; D perhaps matches TRBD1 (6 bases). V shed 0 bases and J shed 8 bases, with 12 bases lying between them. This CDR3 has 14 amino acids. The germline V gene encodes CDR1 SGHRS and CDR2 YFSETQ. In DNA, the CDR3 is TGCGCCAGCAGCTTGGATAACAGGGCGGATGAGCAGTTCTTC. This sequence encodes CASSLDNRADEQFF.

The chain joins TRBV7-8 to TRBJ2-7; possible D gene TRBD2, 6 bases. Germline V lookup: CDR1 SGHVS, CDR2 FQNEAQ. The CDR3 sequence is 15 residues long. Trimming pared 1 base from V and 4 bases from J, leaving 14 bases between. CDR3 coding DNA: TGTGCCAGCAGCTTAGAGACGGGAGCCAGATACGAGCAGTACTTC. It translates to CASSLETGARYEQYF.

The chain is built from TRBV5-1 and TRBJ2-1; D unclear. V was clipped by 0 bases and J by 0 bases, with 7 bases between them. Germline V CDR1 and CDR2: SGHRS, YFSETQ. The CDR3 covers 15 residues. The CDR3 spells CASSLDRDSYNEQFF. DNA for the CDR3: TGCGCCAGCAGCTTGGATCGAGACTCCTACAATGAGCAGTTCTTC.

This clone was seen just once. J is TRBJ1-3 and V is TRBV5-1; TRBD1 might be the D (6 bases). The V gene lost 0 bases and the J gene lost 3 bases, with 7 bases spanning the gap. Germline V gene lookup returns CDR1 SGHRS and CDR2 YFSETQ. The CDR3 is 14 amino acids. CDR3 sequence (DNA): TGCGCCAGCAGCTTGGGACAGGATGGAAACACCATATATTTT. It specifies CASSLGQDGNTIYF.

The chain joins TRBV6-5 to TRBJ2-3; TRBD2 might be the D (5 bases). Looked up from germline, CDR1 is MNHEY and CDR2 is SVGAGI. This CDR3 region has 12 residues. V was clipped by 2 bases and J by 5 bases, with 5 bases between them. The CDR3 reads CASSYSGDTQYF. The DNA for the CDR3 is TGTGCCAGCAGTTACAGCGGAGATACGCAGTATTTT.

The chain joins TRBV15 to TRBJ1-1; TRBD1 matches 7 bases. CDR1 LNHNV and CDR2 YYDKDF come from the germline V gene (reference sequence). Trimming took 1 base from V and 4 from J; bases not matched to a gene: 6. The CDR3 has 15 amino acids. The CDR3 here is CATSRVMEGATEAFF. As DNA, the CDR3 is TGTGCCACCAGCAGAGTGATGGAGGGGGCCACTGAAGCTTTCTTT.